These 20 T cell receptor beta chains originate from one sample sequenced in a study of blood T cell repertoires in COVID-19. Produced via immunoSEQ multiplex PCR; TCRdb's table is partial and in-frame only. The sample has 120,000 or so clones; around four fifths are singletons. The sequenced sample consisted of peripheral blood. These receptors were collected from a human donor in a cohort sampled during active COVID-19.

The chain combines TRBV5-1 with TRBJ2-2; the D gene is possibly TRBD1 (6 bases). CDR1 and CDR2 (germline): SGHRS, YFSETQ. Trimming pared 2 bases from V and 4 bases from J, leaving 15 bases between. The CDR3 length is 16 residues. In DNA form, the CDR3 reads TGCGCCAGCAGCTTAATCCCAGGGGATAGCACCGGGGAGCTGTTTTTT. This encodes CASSLIPGDSTGELFF.

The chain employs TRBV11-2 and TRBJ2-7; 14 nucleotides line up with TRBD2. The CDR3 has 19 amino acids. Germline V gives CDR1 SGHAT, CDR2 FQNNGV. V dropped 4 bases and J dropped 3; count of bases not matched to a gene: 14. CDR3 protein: CASSSPRLAGGPQYYEQYF. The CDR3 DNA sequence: TGTGCCAGCAGCTCCCCGAGACTAGCGGGAGGGCCTCAGTACTACGAGCAGTACTTC.

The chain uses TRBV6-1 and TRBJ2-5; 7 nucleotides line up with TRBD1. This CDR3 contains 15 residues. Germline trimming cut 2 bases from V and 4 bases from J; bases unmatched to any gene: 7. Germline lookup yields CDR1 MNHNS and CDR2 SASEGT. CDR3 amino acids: CASSEFDREGETQYF. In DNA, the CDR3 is TGTGCCAGCAGTGAATTTGACAGGGAAGGAGAGACCCAGTACTTC.

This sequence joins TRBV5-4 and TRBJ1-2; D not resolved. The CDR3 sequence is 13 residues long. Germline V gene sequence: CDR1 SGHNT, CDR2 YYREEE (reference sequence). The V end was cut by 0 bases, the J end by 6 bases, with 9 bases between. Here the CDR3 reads CASSLVGRNGYTF. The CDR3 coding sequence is TGTGCCAGCAGCTTGGTCGGGAGGAATGGCTACACCTTC.

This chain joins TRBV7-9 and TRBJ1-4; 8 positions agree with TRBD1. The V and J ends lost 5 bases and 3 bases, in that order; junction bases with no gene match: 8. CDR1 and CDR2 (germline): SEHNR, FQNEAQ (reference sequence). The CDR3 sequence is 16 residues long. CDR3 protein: CASSPTGAGANEKLFF. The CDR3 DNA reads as TGTGCCAGCAGCCCGACAGGGGCAGGGGCTAATGAAAAACTGTTTTTT.

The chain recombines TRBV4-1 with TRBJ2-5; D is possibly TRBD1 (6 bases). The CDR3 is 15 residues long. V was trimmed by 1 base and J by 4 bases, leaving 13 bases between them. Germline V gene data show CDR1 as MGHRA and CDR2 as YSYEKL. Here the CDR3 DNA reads TGCGCCAGCAGCCAAGGGATGGGGGCCGGAGAGACCCAGTACTTC. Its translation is CASSQGMGAGETQYF.

CDR3 protein: CASSSDRGLEAFF. CDR3 bases: TGTGCCAGCAGTTCTGACAGGGGACTTGAAGCTTTCTTT. The J gene is TRBJ1-1, the V gene TRBV12-3 or TRBV12-4; TRBD1 aligns across 8 bases. The junction had 5 bases not matched to a gene; V was cut back by 4 bases and J by 7 bases. The CDR3 is 13 residues long.

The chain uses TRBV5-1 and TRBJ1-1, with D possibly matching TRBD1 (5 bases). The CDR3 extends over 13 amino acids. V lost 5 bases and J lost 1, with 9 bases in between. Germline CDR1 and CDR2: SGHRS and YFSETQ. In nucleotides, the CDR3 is TGCGCCAGCAGTGGGGCCCCGAACACTGAAGCTTTCTTT. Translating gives CASSGAPNTEAFF.

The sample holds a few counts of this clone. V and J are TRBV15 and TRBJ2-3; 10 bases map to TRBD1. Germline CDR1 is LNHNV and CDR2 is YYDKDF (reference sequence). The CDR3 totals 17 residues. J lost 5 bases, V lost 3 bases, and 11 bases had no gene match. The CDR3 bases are TGTGCCACCAGCAGCCAGACAGGGGGCGCGAGGAGAGATACGCAGTATTTT. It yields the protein CATSSQTGGARRDTQYF.

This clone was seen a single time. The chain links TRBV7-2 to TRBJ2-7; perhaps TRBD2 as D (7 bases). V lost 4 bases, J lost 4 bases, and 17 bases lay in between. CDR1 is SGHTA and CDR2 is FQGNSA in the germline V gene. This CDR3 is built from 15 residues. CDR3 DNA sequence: TGTGCCAGCAGCTCCATCGGGGGGCCCGGGTACGAGCAGTACTTC. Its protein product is CASSSIGGPGYEQYF.

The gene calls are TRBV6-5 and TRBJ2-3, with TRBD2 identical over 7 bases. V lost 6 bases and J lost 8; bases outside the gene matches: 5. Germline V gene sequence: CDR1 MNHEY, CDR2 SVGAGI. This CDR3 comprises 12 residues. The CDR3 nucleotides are TGTGCCAGCAGACGTGGGGAGGGTACGCAGTATTTT. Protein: CASRRGEGTQYF.

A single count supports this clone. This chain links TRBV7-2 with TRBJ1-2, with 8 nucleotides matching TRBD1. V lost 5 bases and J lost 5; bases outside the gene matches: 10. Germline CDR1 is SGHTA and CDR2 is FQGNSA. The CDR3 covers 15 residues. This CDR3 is CASSVRTGGRYGYTF. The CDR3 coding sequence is TGTGCCAGCAGCGTTAGAACAGGGGGGCGGTATGGCTACACCTTC.

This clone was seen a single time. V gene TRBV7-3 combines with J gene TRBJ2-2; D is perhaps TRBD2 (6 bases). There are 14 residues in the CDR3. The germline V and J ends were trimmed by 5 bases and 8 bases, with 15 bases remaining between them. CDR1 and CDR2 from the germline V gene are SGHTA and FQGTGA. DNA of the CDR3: TGTGCCAGCAGCCCACTAGCTTATTCTGGGGAGCTGTTTTTT. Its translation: CASSPLAYSGELFF.

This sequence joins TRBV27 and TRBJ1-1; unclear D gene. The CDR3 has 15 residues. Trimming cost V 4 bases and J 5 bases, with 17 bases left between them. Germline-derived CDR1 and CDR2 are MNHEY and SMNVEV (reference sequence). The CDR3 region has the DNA TGTGCCAGCAGTTCTCGCGACCTGGGCAAGACTGAAGCTTTCTTT. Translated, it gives CASSSRDLGKTEAFF.

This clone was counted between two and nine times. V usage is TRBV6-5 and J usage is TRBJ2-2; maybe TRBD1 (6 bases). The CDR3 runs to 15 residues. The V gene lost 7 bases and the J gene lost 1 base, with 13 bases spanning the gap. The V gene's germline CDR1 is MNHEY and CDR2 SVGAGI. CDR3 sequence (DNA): TGTGCCAGCAAAACAGGGTCGCGGAACACCGGGGAGCTGTTTTTT. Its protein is CASKTGSRNTGELFF.

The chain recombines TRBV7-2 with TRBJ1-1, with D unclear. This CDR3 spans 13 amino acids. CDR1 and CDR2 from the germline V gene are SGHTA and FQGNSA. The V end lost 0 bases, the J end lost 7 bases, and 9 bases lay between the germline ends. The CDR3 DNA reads TGTGCCAGCAGCTTAGCTATCCAGGATGAAGCTTTCTTT. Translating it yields CASSLAIQDEAFF.

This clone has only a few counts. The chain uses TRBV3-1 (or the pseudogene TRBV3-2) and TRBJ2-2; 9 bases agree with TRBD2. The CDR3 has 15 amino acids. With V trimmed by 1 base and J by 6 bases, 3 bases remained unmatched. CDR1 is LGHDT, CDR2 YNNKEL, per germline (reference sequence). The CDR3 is CASSQASGAAGELFF. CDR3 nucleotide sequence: TGTGCCAGCAGCCAAGCTAGCGGGGCCGCCGGGGAGCTGTTTTTT.

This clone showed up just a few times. As DNA, the CDR3 is TGTGCCAGCAGCGGAAACAGGGTTGGGACTGAAGCTTTCTTT. It encodes CASSGNRVGTEAFF. The V gene is TRBV9, the J gene TRBJ1-1, with D tentatively TRBD1 (6 bases). CDR3 length: 14 residues. Trimming took 3 bases from V and 5 from J, leaving 14 bases between them. The germline gives CDR1 SGDLS, CDR2 YYNGEE.

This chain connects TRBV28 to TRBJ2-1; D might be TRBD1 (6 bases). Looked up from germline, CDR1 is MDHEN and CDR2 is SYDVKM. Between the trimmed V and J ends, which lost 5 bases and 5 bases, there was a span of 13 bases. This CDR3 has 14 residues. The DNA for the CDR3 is TGTGCCAGCAGTACCGTAGACAGGAACAATGAGCAGTTCTTC. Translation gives CASSTVDRNNEQFF.

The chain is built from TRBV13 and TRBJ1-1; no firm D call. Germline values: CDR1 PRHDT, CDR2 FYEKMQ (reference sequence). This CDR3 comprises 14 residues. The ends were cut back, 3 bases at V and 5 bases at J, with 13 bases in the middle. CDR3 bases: TGTGCCAGCAGCTTTCCCGGCGAGAGGACTGAAGCTTTCTTT. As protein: CASSFPGERTEAFF.